What follows are 2 T cell receptor beta chains derived from one specimen sequenced in a study of OX40 agonist ivuxolimab in advanced cancers. Produced via immunoSEQ multiplex PCR; TCRdb's table is partial and in-frame only. The profile covers about 46,000 clones, with 82% appearing a single time and about 1.7% taken by the ten largest. The source material was CD4+ or CD8+ T cells sorted from blood, sampled in a trial of the OX40 agonist ivuxolimab. All receptors derive from an adult with an advanced solid tumor such as melanoma, head and neck, liver or kidney cancer.

V gene TRBV5-1 combines with J gene TRBJ2-3; D gene ambiguous. Trimming shortened V by 4 bases and J by 6 bases, and 12 bases separated the two germline ends. The germline V gene encodes CDR1 SGHRS and CDR2 YFSETQ. The CDR3 is made up of 13 amino acids. This chain's CDR3 is CASSPGPSDTQYF. CDR3 bases: TGCGCCAGCAGCCCCGGACCTTCCGATACGCAGTATTTT.

The rearrangement uses TRBV11-2 and TRBJ2-3; a possible D gene is TRBD1 (6 bases). Germline V gene lookup returns CDR1 SGHAT and CDR2 FQNNGV. The V end was cut by 5 bases, the J end by 6 bases, with 12 bases between. The CDR3 consists of 13 residues. The chain's CDR3 is CASSRYQGDTQYF. The CDR3 DNA is TGTGCCAGCAGCCGCTATCAGGGGGATACGCAGTATTTT.